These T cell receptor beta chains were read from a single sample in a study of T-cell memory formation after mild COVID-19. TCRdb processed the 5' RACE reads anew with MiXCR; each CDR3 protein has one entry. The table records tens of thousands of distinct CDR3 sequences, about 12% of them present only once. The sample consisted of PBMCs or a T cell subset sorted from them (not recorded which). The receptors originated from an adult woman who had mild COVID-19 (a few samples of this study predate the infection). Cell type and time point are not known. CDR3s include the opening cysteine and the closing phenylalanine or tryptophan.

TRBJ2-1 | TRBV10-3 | CATGHNEQFF
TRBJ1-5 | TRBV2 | CASSERTDNQPQHF
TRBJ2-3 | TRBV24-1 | CATSPGQDTDTQYF
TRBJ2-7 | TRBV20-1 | CSARDQAREGSSYEQYF
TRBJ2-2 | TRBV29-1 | CSVDTGRLNGELFF
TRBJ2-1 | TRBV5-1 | CASAPGHISYNEQFF
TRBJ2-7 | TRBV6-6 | CASSLSDRIYEQYF
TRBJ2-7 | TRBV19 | CASSIGGVRQQYF
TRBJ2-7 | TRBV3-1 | CASSQEYSYEQYF
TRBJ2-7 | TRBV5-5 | CASSLSALGGSSYEQYF
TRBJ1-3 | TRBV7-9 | CARRAGNTIYF
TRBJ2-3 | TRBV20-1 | CSASGQQTFTDTQYF
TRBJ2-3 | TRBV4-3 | CASSQDPPPPDTQYF
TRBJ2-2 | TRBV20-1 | CSARDIGREDKAGELFF
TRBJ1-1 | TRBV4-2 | CASSQRNTEAFF
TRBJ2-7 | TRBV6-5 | CASSLSSGSSYEQYF
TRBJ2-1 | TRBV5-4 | CASSLRDSDNEQFF
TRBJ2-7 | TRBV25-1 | CASSGRRRTWEQYF
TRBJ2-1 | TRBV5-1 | CASSMLEHEQFF
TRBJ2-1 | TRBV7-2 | CASSLAGLAGVNEQFF
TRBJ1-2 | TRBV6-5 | CASSSADGLRGYTF
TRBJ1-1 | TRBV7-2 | CASSSLMGPEAFF
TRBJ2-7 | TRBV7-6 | CASSPGTSDNEQYF
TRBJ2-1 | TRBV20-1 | CSARDRSGRAGNEQFF